The present entry profiles one TCR beta chain with its context. The antigen remains unidentified. The CDR3 is made up of 13 amino acids. Trimming removed 2 bases at V and 6 bases at J, with 10 bases between. Per the germline V gene, CDR1 is SEHNR and CDR2 is FQNEAQ (reference sequence). The data derive from a study of T cell repertoires in ileal Crohn's disease. Study details: Surgery for a complication: stricturing in around 60%, penetrating in about 39%. Findings of the study overall: Clonal expansions were more frequent in active smokers than non-smokers at surgery. Endoscopic recurrence occurred in every patient whose clonality exceeded 26.8%.

Patients were adults with ileal or ileocolonic Crohn's disease needing resection. Sequenced by immunoSEQ multiplex PCR; TCRdb stores in-frame clones only, minus some. The data hold about 4,000 clones, with around 80% observed a single time. The gene calls are TRBV7-9 and TRBJ1-1; possibly TRBD1 for D (6 bases). The origin of this receptor is an adult with Crohn's disease. Sequenced: ileal tissue. The chain's CDR3 is CASSLMGAAEAFF. DNA of the CDR3: TGTGCCAGCAGCTTAATGGGGGCAGCTGAAGCTTTCTTT.